These T cell receptor beta chains were read from a single sample in a study of blood T cell repertoires in COVID-19. Only in-frame clones appear in the TCRdb table, and some are missing; sequencing was by immunoSEQ multiplex PCR. The profile shows under 250,000 clones, approximately 85% of them singletons. Sequencing used peripheral blood. These receptor sequences come from a woman aged 80 or older with COVID-19, enrolled during active disease. Each CDR3 is given with its conserved first and last residue. D genes are given only for firm matches.

J,D,V,CDR3,DNA
TRBJ1-2,-,TRBV5-4,CASSLPWTQNYGYTF,TGTGCCAGCAGCTTGCCTTGGACACAGAACTATGGCTACACCTTC
TRBJ2-1,TRBD1,TRBV5-4,CASSWDRGREQFF,TGTGCCAGCAGCTGGGACAGGGGGCGTGAGCAGTTCTTC
TRBJ2-1,-,TRBV7-2,CASSSATSLGNEQFF,TGTGCCAGCAGCTCGGCTACTAGCCTGGGCAATGAGCAGTTCTTC
TRBJ1-5,-,TRBV12-3/TRBV12-4,CASTLGGAQPQHF,TGTGCCAGCACCTTAGGGGGGGCACAGCCCCAGCATTTT
TRBJ2-5,TRBD1,TRBV7-2,CASSLGRGGETQYF,TGTGCCAGCAGCTTAGGGAGAGGGGGCGAGACCCAGTACTTC
TRBJ1-3,-,TRBV6-5,CASSYGSSGNTIYF,TGTGCCAGCAGTTACGGCAGCTCTGGAAACACCATATATTTT
TRBJ2-7,TRBD1,TRBV9,CASSIGQGAYEQYF,TGTGCCAGCAGCATTGGACAGGGGGCCTACGAGCAGTACTTC
TRBJ1-2,-,TRBV7-8,CASSLGITGNYGYTF,TGTGCCAGCAGCTTAGGGATAACAGGGAACTATGGCTACACCTTC
TRBJ1-2,-,TRBV3-1/TRBV3-2,CASSQVAGHIDYGYTF,TGTGCCAGCAGCCAAGTCGCAGGGCATATCGACTATGGCTACACCTTC
TRBJ1-5,-,TRBV18,CASSVLSNQPQHF,TGTGCCAGCTCCGTACTAAGCAATCAGCCCCAGCATTTT
TRBJ1-3,-,TRBV28,CASSLSGGSGNTIYF,TGTGCCAGCAGTTTATCAGGAGGCTCTGGAAACACCATATATTTT
TRBJ1-2,-,TRBV9,CASGLGPAPNYGYTF,TGTGCCAGCGGGTTGGGGCCAGCCCCTAACTATGGCTACACCTTC
TRBJ2-6,-,TRBV25-1,CASTRAGANVLTF,TGTGCCAGCACCAGGGCCGGGGCCAACGTCCTGACTTTC
TRBJ1-2,-,TRBV12-5,CASSRDFNYGYTF,TGTGCTAGTTCCAGGGATTTTAACTATGGCTACACCTTC
TRBJ1-2,-,TRBV29-1,CSVVEDGYTF,TGCAGCGTTGTGGAGGATGGCTACACCTTC
TRBJ2-1,TRBD2,TRBV5-1,CASSLETSGGTEQFF,TGCGCCAGCAGCTTGGAGACTAGCGGGGGGACTGAGCAGTTCTTC
TRBJ2-1,TRBD1,TRBV7-3,CASSPQGARNEQFF,TGTGCCAGCAGCCCCCAGGGGGCCAGGAATGAGCAGTTCTTC
TRBJ1-1,-,TRBV12-3/TRBV12-4,CASSFEGNTEAFF,TGTGCCAGCAGTTTTGAGGGCAACACTGAAGCTTTCTTT
TRBJ1-3,TRBD1,TRBV19,CASSKGQLSGNTIYF,TGTGCCAGTAGTAAGGGACAGCTCTCTGGAAACACCATATATTTT
TRBJ1-3,TRBD1,TRBV19,CASRDRDSGNTIYF,TGTGCCAGCCGGGACAGGGACTCTGGAAACACCATATATTTT
TRBJ1-1,-,TRBV6-5,CASSIQGGDTEAFF,TGTGCCAGCAGTATACAGGGTGGCGACACTGAAGCTTTCTTT